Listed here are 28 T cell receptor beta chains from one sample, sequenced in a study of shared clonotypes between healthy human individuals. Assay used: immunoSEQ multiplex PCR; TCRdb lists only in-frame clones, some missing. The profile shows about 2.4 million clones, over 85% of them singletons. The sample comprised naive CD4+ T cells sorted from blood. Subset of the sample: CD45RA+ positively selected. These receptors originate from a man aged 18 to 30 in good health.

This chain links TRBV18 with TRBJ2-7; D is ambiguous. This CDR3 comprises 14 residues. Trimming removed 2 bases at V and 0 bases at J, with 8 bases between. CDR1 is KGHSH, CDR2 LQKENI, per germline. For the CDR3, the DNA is TGTGCCAGCTCACCAGGGATCAGCTCCTACGAGCAGTACTTC. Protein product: CASSPGISSYEQYF. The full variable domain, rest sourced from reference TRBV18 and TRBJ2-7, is NAGVMQNPRHLVRRRGQEARLRCSPMKGHSHVYWYRQLPEEGLKFMVYLQKENIIDESGMPKERFSAEFPKEGPSILRIQQVVRGDSAAYFCASSPGISSYEQYFGPGTRLTVT.

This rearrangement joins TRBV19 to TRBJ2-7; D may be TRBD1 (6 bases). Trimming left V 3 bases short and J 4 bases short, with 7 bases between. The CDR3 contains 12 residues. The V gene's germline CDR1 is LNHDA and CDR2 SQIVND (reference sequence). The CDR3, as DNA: TGTGCCAGTAGTATGGACAGATACGAGCAGTACTTC. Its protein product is CASSMDRYEQYF.

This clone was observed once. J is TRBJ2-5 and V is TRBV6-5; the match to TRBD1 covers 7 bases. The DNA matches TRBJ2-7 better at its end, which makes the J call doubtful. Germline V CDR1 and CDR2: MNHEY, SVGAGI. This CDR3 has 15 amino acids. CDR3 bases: TGTGCCAGCAGTCCGACAGGGTCGAGCTCCTACGAGCAGTACTTC. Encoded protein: CASSPTGSSSYEQYF.

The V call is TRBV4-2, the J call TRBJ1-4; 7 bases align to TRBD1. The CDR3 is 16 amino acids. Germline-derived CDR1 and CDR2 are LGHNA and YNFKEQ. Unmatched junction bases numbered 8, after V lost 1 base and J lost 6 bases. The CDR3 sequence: CASSQGLDRFDEKLFF. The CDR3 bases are TGTGCCAGCAGCCAAGGGTTGGACAGGTTTGATGAAAAACTGTTTTTT.

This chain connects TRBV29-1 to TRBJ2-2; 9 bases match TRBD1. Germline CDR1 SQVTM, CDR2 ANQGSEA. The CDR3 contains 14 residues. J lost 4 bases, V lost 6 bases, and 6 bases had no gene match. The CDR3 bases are TGCAGCGTCGTCGGGACAGGGCGCACCGGGGAGCTGTTTTTT. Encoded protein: CSVVGTGRTGELFF.

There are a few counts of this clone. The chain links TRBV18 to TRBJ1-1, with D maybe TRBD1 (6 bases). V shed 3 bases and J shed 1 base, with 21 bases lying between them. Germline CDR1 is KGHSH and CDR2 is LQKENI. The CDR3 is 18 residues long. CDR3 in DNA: TGTGCCAGCTCACCGATGAGAGACACAGGGCTCGGGAACACTGAAGCTTTCTTT. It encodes CASSPMRDTGLGNTEAFF. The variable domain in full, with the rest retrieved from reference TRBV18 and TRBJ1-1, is NAGVMQNPRHLVRRRGQEARLRCSPMKGHSHVYWYRQLPEEGLKFMVYLQKENIIDESGMPKERFSAEFPKEGPSILRIQQVVRGDSAAYFCASSPMRDTGLGNTEAFFGQGTRLTVV.

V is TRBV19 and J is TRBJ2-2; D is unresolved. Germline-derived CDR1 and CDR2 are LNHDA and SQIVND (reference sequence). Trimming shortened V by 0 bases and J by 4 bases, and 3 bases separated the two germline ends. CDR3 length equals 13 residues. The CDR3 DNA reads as TGTGCCAGTAGTATAGACCTCACCGGGGAGCTGTTTTTT. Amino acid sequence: CASSIDLTGELFF.

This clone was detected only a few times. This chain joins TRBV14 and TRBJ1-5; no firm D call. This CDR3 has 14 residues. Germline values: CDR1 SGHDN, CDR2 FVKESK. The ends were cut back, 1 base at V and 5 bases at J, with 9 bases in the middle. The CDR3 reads CASSQGHADQPQHF. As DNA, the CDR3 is TGTGCCAGCAGCCAAGGGCATGCCGATCAGCCCCAGCATTTT.

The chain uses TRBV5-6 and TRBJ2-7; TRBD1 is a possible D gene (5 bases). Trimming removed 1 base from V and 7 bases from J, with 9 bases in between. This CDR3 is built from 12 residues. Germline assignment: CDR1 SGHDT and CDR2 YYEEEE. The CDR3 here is CASSLFPGEQYF. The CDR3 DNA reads TGTGCCAGCAGCTTGTTCCCAGGGGAGCAGTACTTC.

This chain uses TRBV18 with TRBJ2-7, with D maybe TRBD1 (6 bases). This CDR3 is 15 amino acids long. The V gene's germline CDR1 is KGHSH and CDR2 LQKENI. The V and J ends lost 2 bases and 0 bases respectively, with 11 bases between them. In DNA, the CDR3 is TGTGCCAGCTCACCAGGACAGTCCCTCTCCTACGAGCAGTACTTC. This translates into CASSPGQSLSYEQYF.

The CDR3 DNA sequence: TGTGCCAGCAGCTTAGCGGGGACGCAAACTAACTATGGCTACACCTTC. Protein: CASSLAGTQTNYGYTF. This chain connects TRBV7-9 to TRBJ1-2; possibly TRBD1 for D (5 bases). In germline, CDR1 is SEHNR, CDR2 FQNEAQ (reference sequence). The germline V and J ends were trimmed by 0 bases and 0 bases, with 11 bases remaining between them. The CDR3 is 16 amino acids. Based on the CDR3 plus reference TRBV7-9 and TRBJ1-2, the full variable domain is DTGVSQNPRHKITKRGQNVTFRCDPISEHNRLYWYRQTLGQGPEFLTYFQNEAQLEKSRLLSDRFSAERPKGSFSTLEIQRTEQGDSAMYLCASSLAGTQTNYGYTFGSGTRLTVV.

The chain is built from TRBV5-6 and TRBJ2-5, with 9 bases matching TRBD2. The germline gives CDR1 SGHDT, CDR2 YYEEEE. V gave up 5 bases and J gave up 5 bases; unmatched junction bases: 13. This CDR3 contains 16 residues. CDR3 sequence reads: CASSRSLAGAGETQYF. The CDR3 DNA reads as TGTGCCAGCAGTCGCTCTTTAGCGGGGGCGGGGGAGACCCAGTACTTC.

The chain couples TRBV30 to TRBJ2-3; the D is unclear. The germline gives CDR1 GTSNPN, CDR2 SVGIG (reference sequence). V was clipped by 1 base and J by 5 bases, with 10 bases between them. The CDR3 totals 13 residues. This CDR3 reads CAWSGAIRDTQYF. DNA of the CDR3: TGTGCCTGGAGTGGGGCCATCAGAGATACGCAGTATTTT. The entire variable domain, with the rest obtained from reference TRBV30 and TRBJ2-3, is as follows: SQTIHQWPATLVQPVGSPLSLECTVEGTSNPNLYWYRQAAGRGLQLLFYSVGIGQISSEVPQNLSASRPQDRQFILSSKKLLLSDSGFYLCAWSGAIRDTQYFGPGTRLTVL.

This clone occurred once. CDR3 DNA: TGTGCCAGCAGCTTAGCGGCGGGAGAGTCCTACGAGCAGTACTTC. Encoded protein: CASSLAAGESYEQYF. V gene TRBV7-2 combines with J gene TRBJ2-7; TRBD2 matches 7 bases. The CDR3 has 15 amino acids. The junction had 3 bases not matched to a gene; V was cut back by 0 bases and J by 1 base. Germline V CDR1 and CDR2: SGHTA, FQGNSA.

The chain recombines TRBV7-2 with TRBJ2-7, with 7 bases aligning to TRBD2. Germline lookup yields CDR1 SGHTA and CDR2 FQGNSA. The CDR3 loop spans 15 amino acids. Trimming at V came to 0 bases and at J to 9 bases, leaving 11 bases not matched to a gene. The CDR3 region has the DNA TGTGCCAGCAGCTTAGCCGGGACTACCCAGGTGGGGCAGTACTTC. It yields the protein CASSLAGTTQVGQYF.

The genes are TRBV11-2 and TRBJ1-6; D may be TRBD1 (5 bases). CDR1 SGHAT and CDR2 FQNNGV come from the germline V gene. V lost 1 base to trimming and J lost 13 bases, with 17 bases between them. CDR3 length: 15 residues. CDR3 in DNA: TGTGCCAGCAGCTTAGGAGGGGAGGTGCTGGTCCCCCTCCACTTT. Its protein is CASSLGGEVLVPLHF.

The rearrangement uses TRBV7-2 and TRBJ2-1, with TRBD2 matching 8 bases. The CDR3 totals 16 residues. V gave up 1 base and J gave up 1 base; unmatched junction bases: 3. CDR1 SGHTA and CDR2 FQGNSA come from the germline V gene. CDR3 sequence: CASSLGSGRSYNEQFF. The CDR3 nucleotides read TGTGCCAGCAGCTTAGGGAGCGGGAGATCCTACAATGAGCAGTTCTTC.

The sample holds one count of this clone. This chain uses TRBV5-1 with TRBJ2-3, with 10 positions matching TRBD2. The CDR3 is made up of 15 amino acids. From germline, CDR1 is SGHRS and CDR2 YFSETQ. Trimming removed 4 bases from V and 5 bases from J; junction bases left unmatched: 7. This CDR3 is CASSPSGGAGDTQYF. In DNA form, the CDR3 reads TGCGCCAGCAGCCCCAGCGGGGGGGCGGGAGATACGCAGTATTTT.

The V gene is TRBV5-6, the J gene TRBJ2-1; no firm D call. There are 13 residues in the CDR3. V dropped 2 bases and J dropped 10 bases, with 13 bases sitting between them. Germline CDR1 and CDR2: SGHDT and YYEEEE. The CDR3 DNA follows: TGTGCCAGCAGCTTTCCAGCGACGAGGGAGCAGTTCTTC. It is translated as CASSFPATREQFF.

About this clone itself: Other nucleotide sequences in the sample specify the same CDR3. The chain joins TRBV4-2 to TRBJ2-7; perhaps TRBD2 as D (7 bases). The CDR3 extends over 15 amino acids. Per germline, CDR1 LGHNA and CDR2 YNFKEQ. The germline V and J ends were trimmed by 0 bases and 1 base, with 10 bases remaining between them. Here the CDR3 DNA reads TGTGCCAGCAGCCAAGAGAGGGGGGGGTCCTACGAGCAGTACTTC. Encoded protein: CASSQERGGSYEQYF.

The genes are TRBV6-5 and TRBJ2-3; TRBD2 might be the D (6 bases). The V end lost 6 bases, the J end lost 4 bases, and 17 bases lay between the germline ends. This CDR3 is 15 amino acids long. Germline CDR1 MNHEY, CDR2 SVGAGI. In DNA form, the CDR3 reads TGTGCCAGCAGGCCCGGGACTCTCGGGGCAGATACGCAGTATTTT. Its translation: CASRPGTLGADTQYF.

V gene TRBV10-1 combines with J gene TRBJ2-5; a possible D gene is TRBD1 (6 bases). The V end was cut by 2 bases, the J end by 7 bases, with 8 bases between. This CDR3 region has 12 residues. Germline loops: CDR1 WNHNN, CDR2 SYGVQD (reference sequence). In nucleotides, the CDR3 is TGCGCCAGCAGTGAGGTAGGGGGGACCCAGTACTTC. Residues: CASSEVGGTQYF.

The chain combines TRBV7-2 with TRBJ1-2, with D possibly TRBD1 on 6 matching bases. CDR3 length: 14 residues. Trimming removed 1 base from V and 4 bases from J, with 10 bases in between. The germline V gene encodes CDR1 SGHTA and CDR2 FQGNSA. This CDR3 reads CASSLDDRPYGYTF. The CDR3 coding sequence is TGTGCCAGCAGCTTAGACGACAGGCCCTATGGCTACACCTTC.

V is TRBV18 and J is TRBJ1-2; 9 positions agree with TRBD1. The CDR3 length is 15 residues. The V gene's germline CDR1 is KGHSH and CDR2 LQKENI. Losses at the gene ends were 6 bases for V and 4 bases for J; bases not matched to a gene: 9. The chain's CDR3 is CASSPTGGYGYGYTF. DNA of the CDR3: TGTGCCAGCTCGCCCACAGGGGGCTATGGCTATGGCTACACCTTC. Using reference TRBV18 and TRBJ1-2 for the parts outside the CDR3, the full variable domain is NAGVMQNPRHLVRRRGQEARLRCSPMKGHSHVYWYRQLPEEGLKFMVYLQKENIIDESGMPKERFSAEFPKEGPSILRIQQVVRGDSAAYFCASSPTGGYGYGYTFGSGTRLTVV.

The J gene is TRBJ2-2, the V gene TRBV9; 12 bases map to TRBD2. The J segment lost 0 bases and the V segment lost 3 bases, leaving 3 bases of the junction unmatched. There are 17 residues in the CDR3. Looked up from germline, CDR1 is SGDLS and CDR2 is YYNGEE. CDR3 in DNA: TGTGCCAGCAGCGGAGGACTAGCGGGGCCGAACACCGGGGAGCTGTTTTTT. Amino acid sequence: CASSGGLAGPNTGELFF.

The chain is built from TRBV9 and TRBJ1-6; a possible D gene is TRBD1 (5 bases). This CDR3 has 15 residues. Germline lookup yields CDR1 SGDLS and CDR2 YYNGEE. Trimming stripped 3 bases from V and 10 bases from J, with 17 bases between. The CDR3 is CASSGGGAGGSPLHF. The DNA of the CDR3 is TGTGCCAGCAGCGGGGGAGGGGCAGGCGGCTCACCCCTCCACTTT.

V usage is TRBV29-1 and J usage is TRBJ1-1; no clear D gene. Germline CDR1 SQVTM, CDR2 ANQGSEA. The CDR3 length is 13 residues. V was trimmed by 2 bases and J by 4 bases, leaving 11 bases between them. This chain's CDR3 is CSVETRLSTEAFF. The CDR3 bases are TGCAGCGTTGAAACCAGGTTATCCACTGAAGCTTTCTTT. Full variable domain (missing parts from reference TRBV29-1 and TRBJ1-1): SAVISQKPSRDICQRGTSLTIQCQVDSQVTMMFWYRQQPGQSLTLIATANQGSEATYESGFVIDKFPISRPNLTFSTLTVSNMSPEDSSIYLCSVETRLSTEAFFGQGTRLTVV.

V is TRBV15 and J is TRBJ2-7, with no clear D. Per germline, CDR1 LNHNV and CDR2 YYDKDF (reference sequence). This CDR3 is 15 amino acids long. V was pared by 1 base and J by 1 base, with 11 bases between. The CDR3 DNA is TGTGCCACCAGCAGAGGAGGCCAGGTTTCCTACGAGCAGTACTTC. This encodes CATSRGGQVSYEQYF.